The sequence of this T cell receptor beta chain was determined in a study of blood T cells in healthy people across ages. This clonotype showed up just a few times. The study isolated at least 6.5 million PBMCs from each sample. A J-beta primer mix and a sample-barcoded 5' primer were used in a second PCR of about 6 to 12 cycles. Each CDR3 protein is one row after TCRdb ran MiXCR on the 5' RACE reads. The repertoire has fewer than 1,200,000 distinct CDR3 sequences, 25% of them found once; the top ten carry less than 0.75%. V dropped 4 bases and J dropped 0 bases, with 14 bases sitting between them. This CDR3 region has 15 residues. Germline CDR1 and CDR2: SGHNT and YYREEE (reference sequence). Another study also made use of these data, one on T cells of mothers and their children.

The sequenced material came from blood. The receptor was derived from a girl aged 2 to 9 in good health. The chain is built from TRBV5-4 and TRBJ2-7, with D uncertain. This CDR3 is CASSLLTDPSYEQYF. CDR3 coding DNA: TGTGCCAGCAGCCTTCTGACGGACCCCTCCTACGAGCAGTACTTC.